These T cell receptor beta chains were read from a single sample in a study of monozygotic twins with inflammatory bowel disease. TCRdb re-analyzed the 5' RACE reads; it lists each CDR3 protein once, without DNA. The specimen's table records about 420,000 distinct CDR3 sequences. Specimen: blood. These receptors originate from a human donor with ulcerative colitis or Crohn's disease, or a healthy co-twin of an affected twin (not recorded which). CDR3s include the opening cysteine and the closing phenylalanine or tryptophan.

TRBJ2-2,14,TRBV7-8,CASSLDCGREDLFF
TRBJ2-1,12,TRBV5-1,CASKGVYNEQFF
TRBJ1-1,15,TRBV5-6,CASSLSLRDNTEAFF
TRBJ2-2,15,TRBV5-4,CASSTTGVDAGELFF
TRBJ2-2,14,TRBV7-3,CASRAGPNTGELFF
TRBJ2-5,15,TRBV19,CASTRTSGKGGTQYF
TRBJ1-2,15,TRBV28,CASRLQETGNYGYTF
TRBJ2-7,15,TRBV12-3/TRBV12-4,CASSPSDWSSYEQYF
TRBJ1-1,13,TRBV30,CAWRALPNTEAFF
TRBJ1-2,15,TRBV5-4,CASSQDRQGIGGYTF
TRBJ1-1,13,TRBV18,CASSPTISIEAFF
TRBJ1-6,16,TRBV7-2,CASRPVLQSRNSPLHF
TRBJ2-3,15,TRBV5-5,CASSLIGHPTDTQYF
TRBJ2-7,15,TRBV10-3,CAISAETGLGHEQYF
TRBJ2-1,12,TRBV7-9,CASRSGVNEQFF
TRBJ2-7,14,TRBV7-2,CASSLGGNSYEQYF
TRBJ2-2,12,TRBV20-1,CSAPIYPGELFF
TRBJ2-5,14,TRBV18,CASSPGSGAETQYF
TRBJ1-2,12,TRBV29-1,CSVEDWPFGYTF
TRBJ1-1,13,TRBV7-2,CASSLMAATEAFF
TRBJ2-7,15,TRBV4-3,CASSQDRDRAAEQYF
TRBJ1-4,18,TRBV20-1,CSAREIPGRTATNEKLFF
TRBJ2-4,15,TRBV30,CAWSIPTGALYIQYF
TRBJ2-7,14,TRBV5-1,CASSPGRSSYEQYF
TRBJ2-7,13,TRBV7-2,CASSLWDSYEQYF
TRBJ2-6,17,TRBV6-2/TRBV6-3,CASSSPGHFFGANVLTF
TRBJ2-1,16,TRBV6-1,CASSLRDGGASNEQFF
TRBJ2-1,15,TRBV19,CASSIQLAGTNEQFF
TRBJ2-3,13,TRBV2,CASTTSGGDTQYF
TRBJ2-1,14,TRBV5-1,CASSLEQTMNEQFF
TRBJ1-1,16,TRBV7-9,CASSLGAGVGDTEAFF
TRBJ2-1,15,TRBV5-1,CASSASWGTYNEQFF
TRBJ2-3,15,TRBV19,CASTTGQGAGDTQYF
TRBJ2-1,15,TRBV12-3/TRBV12-4,CASKSVRESYNEQFF
TRBJ1-4,14,TRBV29-1,CSVLQGAANEKLFF
TRBJ2-7,15,TRBV5-1,CASSQGDRDIGEQYF
TRBJ1-2,12,TRBV20-1,CSANRQSLGYTF
TRBJ1-6,15,TRBV12-3/TRBV12-4,CASSSGGAYNSPLHF
TRBJ2-6,15,TRBV30,CAWSLETSGANVLTF
TRBJ2-5,15,TRBV29-1,CSVEDTGQGWETQYF
TRBJ2-7,11,TRBV2,CASSDPYEQYF
TRBJ1-1,15,TRBV29-1,CSVDRDSGMNTEAFF
TRBJ2-7,16,TRBV20-1,CSARALTSASPYEQYF
TRBJ2-7,14,TRBV10-3,CAISEERGAYEQYF
TRBJ2-1,14,TRBV6-6,CASSFPGLQLEQFF
TRBJ1-2,13,TRBV20-1,CSARTQPNYGYTF
TRBJ2-2,13,TRBV10-3,CAIRQFNTGELFF
TRBJ2-1,20,TRBV11-2,CASSLFASTGTSGLYNEQFF
TRBJ1-6,15,TRBV4-3,CASSLDSPYNSPLHF
TRBJ1-3,14,TRBV5-1,CASSGGDRDHTIYF
TRBJ2-1,15,TRBV4-3,CASSQDLYLANEQFF
TRBJ2-3,16,TRBV5-5,CASTLTLAGPSDRQYF
TRBJ2-7,14,TRBV4-3,CASSQGTPFGEQYF
TRBJ1-2,16,TRBV7-2,CASSLNSGTRNYGYTF